Listed below are T cell receptor beta chains from one sample, sequenced in a study of blood T cells in healthy people across ages. TCRdb re-called the 5' RACE reads with MiXCR, one entry per CDR3 protein. The data show about 1.4 million distinct CDR3 sequences, 59% seen once. Sample: blood. These receptors were obtained from a man aged 18 to 30 in good health. Both conserved end residues are part of each CDR3. D genes are given only for firm matches. Expanded clones are given a class, and other clones once, few, many or no size at all.

-,18,TRBJ2-1,TRBD1,TRBV7-2,CASSLGAGQGAHYNEQFF,TGTGCCAGCAGCTTAGGGGCCGGACAGGGGGCCCATTACAATGAGCAGTTCTTC
-,18,TRBJ1-2,-,TRBV6-5,CASSYSISWPTGGGGYTF,TGTGCCAGCAGTTACTCGATATCTTGGCCCACGGGGGGCGGCGGCTACACCTTC
-,13,TRBJ2-1,-,TRBV21-1,CASSKAPGYEQFF,TGTGCCAGCAGCAAAGCACCGGGATATGAGCAGTTCTTC
-,16,TRBJ1-4,-,TRBV12-3/TRBV12-4,CASSLPITGTLEKLFF,TGTGCCAGCAGTTTACCGATAACCGGGACCCTTGAAAAACTGTTTTTT
few,14,TRBJ1-2,-,TRBV20-1,CSATTLMGASGYTF,TGCAGTGCTACTACTCTAATGGGGGCGAGTGGCTACACCTTC
-,13,TRBJ2-7,-,TRBV19,CASSIYRDYEQYF,TGTGCCAGTAGTATCTACAGAGACTACGAGCAGTACTTC
few,13,TRBJ1-1,-,TRBV11-2,CASSFNRDTEAFF,TGTGCCAGCAGCTTTAATAGGGACACTGAAGCTTTCTTT
few,14,TRBJ1-1,-,TRBV6-5,CASSYRGRNTEAFF,TGTGCCAGCAGTTACAGGGGTCGTAACACTGAAGCTTTCTTT
-,17,TRBJ2-3,TRBD2,TRBV7-2,CASSLPRLAGGTDTQYF,TGTGCCAGCAGCTTACCTCGACTAGCGGGGGGCACAGATACGCAGTATTTT
-,18,TRBJ2-7,TRBD2,TRBV6-5,CASSSLPPLAGGLDEQYF,TGTGCCAGCAGTTCCCTTCCGCCCCTAGCGGGGGGGCTCGACGAGCAGTACTTC
-,13,TRBJ2-7,-,TRBV6-2/TRBV6-3,CASLGVLLYEQYF,TGTGCTTCGTTGGGGGTTTTACTCTACGAGCAGTACTTC
-,17,TRBJ1-6,TRBD1,TRBV4-3,CASSRNDRVALNSPLHF,TGCGCCAGCAGCCGGAATGACAGGGTTGCCCTTAATTCACCCCTCCACTTT
-,15,TRBJ2-7,TRBD1,TRBV4-1,CASSRNAGGYYEQYF,TGCGCCAGCAGCCGTAATGCAGGGGGTTATTACGAGCAGTACTTC
-,23,TRBJ1-2,-,TRBV3-1,CASSLLLNRKKGFLGGAAHGYTF,TGTGCCAGCAGCCTTCTCCTCAATAGAAAAAAAGGTTTTCTTGGGGGCGCTGCCCATGGCTACACCTTC
-,15,TRBJ1-1,-,TRBV6-2/TRBV6-3,CASTRGRLGDTEAFF,TGTGCCAGCACCAGGGGACGCTTAGGGGACACTGAAGCTTTCTTT
-,15,TRBJ2-1,TRBD2,TRBV27,CASTKLAGDANEQFF,TGTGCCAGCACGAAACTAGCGGGAGATGCAAATGAGCAGTTCTTC